The rows below give T cell receptor beta chains drawn from one sample of a study of blood T cell repertoires in COVID-19. Sequencing was performed with immunoSEQ multiplex PCR; in TCRdb, only in-frame clones are kept and a portion is missing. The sample lists 25,000 to 35,000 clones; about 88% were seen once. Source material: peripheral blood. These receptors were obtained from a human donor in a cohort sampled during active COVID-19. The CDR3 runs from the conserved cysteine through the conserved F or W. D genes are given only for firm matches. Not every row has a clone size; where given, it reads once, few, many or a size class.

TRBJ1-1,.,TRBV28,TRBD1,CASSIDREKYWNTEAFF,TGTGCCAGCAGTATTGACAGGGAAAAGTATTGGAACACTGAAGCTTTCTTT
TRBJ2-3,.,TRBV9,.,CASSPRVDTQYF,TGTGCCAGCAGCCCCCGGGTAGATACGCAGTATTTT
TRBJ2-3,.,TRBV15,TRBD2,CATSSRLSGGDQDTQYF,TGTGCCACCAGCAGCCGCCTCAGCGGGGGGGACCAGGATACGCAGTATTTT
TRBJ2-7,few,TRBV18,TRBD2,CASSQSGGEQYF,TGTGCCAGCTCCCAGTCGGGGGGCGAGCAGTACTTC
TRBJ2-1,.,TRBV5-1,TRBD2,CASGWASGDNEQFF,TGCGCCAGCGGGTGGGCTAGCGGGGACAATGAGCAGTTCTTC
TRBJ2-1,.,TRBV18,TRBD2,CASSEYSGVDYNEQFF,TGTGCCAGCTCTGAATATAGCGGGGTGGACTACAATGAGCAGTTCTTC
TRBJ2-2,.,TRBV11-2,TRBD2,CASSLGVGGAIGELFF,TGTGCCAGCAGCTTAGGTGTCGGGGGGGCAATAGGGGAGCTGTTTTTT
TRBJ2-7,.,TRBV30,.,CAWMTERTYEQYF,TGTGCCTGGATGACGGAGCGAACCTACGAGCAGTACTTC
TRBJ2-7,.,TRBV7-8,TRBD1,CASSLAGQGHEQYF,TGTGCCAGCAGCTTAGCGGGACAGGGCCACGAGCAGTACTTC
TRBJ1-3,.,TRBV27,.,CASSLLSGNTIYF,TGTGCCAGCAGTCTTCTCTCTGGAAACACCATATATTTT
TRBJ2-1,.,TRBV5-5,.,CASTIVPGDSYNEQFF,TGTGCCAGCACCATAGTCCCCGGGGACTCCTACAATGAGCAGTTCTTC
TRBJ1-1,once,TRBV9,TRBD1,CASSPRGQGAFF,TGTGCCAGCAGCCCCAGAGGACAGGGTGCTTTCTTT
TRBJ1-5,.,TRBV2,TRBD1,CASGDRGNQPQHF,TGTGCCAGCGGTGACAGGGGCAATCAGCCCCAGCATTTT
TRBJ2-1,.,TRBV19,TRBD2,CASSIDRMGTTYNEQFF,TGTGCCAGTAGTATAGATAGGATGGGGACTACATACAATGAGCAGTTCTTC
TRBJ1-5,once,TRBV2,.,CASSITENQPQHF,TGTGCCAGCAGTATCACAGAGAATCAGCCCCAGCATTTT
TRBJ2-5,.,TRBV4-1,.,CASSQDEGGETQYF,TGCGCCAGCAGCCAAGACGAGGGAGGAGAGACCCAGTACTTC
TRBJ1-5,.,TRBV6-2/TRBV6-3,.,CASSYTGGNSNQPQHF,TGTGCCAGCAGTTACACCGGCGGGAATAGCAATCAGCCCCAGCATTTT
TRBJ2-5,.,TRBV28,TRBD2,CASTNGGGEVETQYF,TGTGCCAGCACCAATGGCGGGGGGGAGGTAGAGACCCAGTACTTC
TRBJ1-1,.,TRBV7-9,.,CASSFRTRNTEAFF,TGTGCCAGCAGCTTCAGGACACGAAACACTGAAGCTTTCTTT
TRBJ2-7,few,TRBV2,.,CASRMRVFSYEQYF,TGTGCCAGCAGAATGAGGGTTTTTTCCTACGAGCAGTACTTC
TRBJ2-7,.,TRBV11-3,.,CASSAPETETYEQYF,TGTGCCAGCAGCGCGCCCGAGACGGAGACCTACGAGCAGTACTTC
TRBJ1-2,.,TRBV7-2,.,CASSLARRQSYGYTF,TGTGCCAGCAGCTTAGCCAGGCGTCAGTCCTATGGCTACACCTTC
TRBJ1-1,few,TRBV6-1,.,CASSGEDGHLNTEAFF,TGTGCCAGCAGTGGGGAAGATGGACATCTTAACACTGAAGCTTTCTTT
TRBJ1-2,once,TRBV7-9,TRBD1,CASSQSGTEVGYTF,TGTGCCAGCAGCCAGTCCGGGACAGAGGTCGGCTACACCTTC
TRBJ2-3,.,TRBV27,.,CATTRGRNTDTQYF,TGTGCCACAACCAGGGGCAGAAACACAGATACGCAGTATTTT
TRBJ2-1,.,TRBV19,TRBD2,CASSMGSGGYDEQFF,TGTGCCAGTAGTATGGGTAGCGGGGGGTATGATGAGCAGTTCTTC
TRBJ1-4,.,TRBV6-6,.,CASSYGGTDEKLFF,TGTGCCAGCAGTTACGGAGGGACTGACGAAAAACTGTTTTTT
TRBJ1-4,.,TRBV25-1,TRBD1,CASSARTGVSNEKLFF,TGTGCCAGCAGTGCAAGGACAGGGGTGTCTAATGAAAAACTGTTTTTT
TRBJ1-2,.,TRBV7-2,TRBD1,CASSLAFAGQGDRGYTF,TGTGCCAGCAGCTTAGCGTTCGCGGGACAGGGGGACCGGGGCTACACCTTC
TRBJ2-1,.,TRBV3-1/TRBV3-2,TRBD2,CASSQSVLAGGPRDEQFF,TGTGCCAGCAGCCAATCGGTGCTAGCGGGGGGGCCGAGGGATGAGCAGTTCTTC
TRBJ2-5,.,TRBV21-1,.,CASSKASGGRGETQYF,TGTGCCAGCAGCAAAGCCTCGGGGGGCCGTGGAGAGACCCAGTACTTC
TRBJ1-2,.,TRBV25-1,.,CASSVGGNYGYTF,TGTGCCAGCAGTGTGGGGGGTAACTATGGCTACACCTTC
TRBJ2-7,once,TRBV28,.,CASSLGLQKSYEQYF,TGTGCCAGCAGTTTAGGACTACAGAAATCCTACGAGCAGTACTTC
TRBJ2-3,once,TRBV7-2,.,CASSSPRLTRTDTQYF,TGTGCCAGCAGCTCTCCCAGACTAACCCGCACAGATACGCAGTATTTT
TRBJ2-7,.,TRBV27,TRBD1,CASSPYRGQPYEQYF,TGTGCCAGCAGTCCGTATAGGGGACAGCCCTACGAGCAGTACTTC
TRBJ1-6,.,TRBV5-4,.,CASSTLQGMDSPLHF,TGTGCCAGCAGCACCCTACAGGGTATGGATTCACCCCTCCACTTT
TRBJ2-3,.,TRBV5-1,TRBD2,CARSASGGGSSYSTDTQYF,TGCGCCCGCAGCGCGAGCGGGGGGGGTTCCTCTTATAGCACAGATACGCAGTATTTT
TRBJ2-5,.,TRBV4-2,TRBD2,CASSQGPLTTSGEETQYF,TGTGCCAGCAGCCAAGGTCCTCTAACAACTAGCGGGGAAGAGACCCAGTACTTC
TRBJ2-7,few,TRBV6-5,TRBD1,CASSPGTGRYEQYF,TGTGCCAGCAGTCCCGGGACAGGGCGCTACGAGCAGTACTTC
TRBJ2-1,.,TRBV27,.,CASSLIGGPHNEQFF,TGTGCCAGCAGTTTGATCGGGGGGCCGCACAATGAGCAGTTCTTC
TRBJ2-7,.,TRBV6-2/TRBV6-3,.,CASSNGFPVGEQYF,TGTGCCAGCAGTAACGGGTTCCCGGTAGGAGAGCAGTACTTC
TRBJ2-7,.,TRBV7-2,.,CASSFGGVRTYEQYF,TGTGCCAGCAGCTTTGGAGGGGTTAGGACCTACGAGCAGTACTTC
TRBJ2-7,.,TRBV19,TRBD2,CASSTGLAGYEQYF,TGTGCCAGTAGTACGGGACTAGCGGGGTACGAGCAGTACTTC
TRBJ1-1,.,TRBV28,.,CASSSSTEAFF,TGTGCCAGCAGTTCCAGCACTGAAGCTTTCTTT
TRBJ1-5,.,TRBV6-1,TRBD1,CASSDRGNQPQHF,TGTGCCAGCAGTGACAGGGGGAATCAGCCCCAGCATTTT
TRBJ2-2,.,TRBV29-1,TRBD1,CSVEGQGSNTGELFF,TGCAGCGTGGAGGGACAGGGGAGCAACACCGGGGAGCTGTTTTTT
TRBJ2-7,.,TRBV27,.,CASSYGGYEQYF,TGTGCCAGCAGTTACGGCGGATACGAGCAGTACTTC
TRBJ2-7,.,TRBV12-5,TRBD2,CASGLVVERGTYEQYF,TGTGCTAGTGGTTTGGTAGTTGAGCGGGGGACTTACGAGCAGTACTTC
TRBJ2-7,.,TRBV7-2,TRBD1,CASSLQTGGQLYEQYF,TGTGCCAGCAGCTTACAAACAGGGGGCCAACTCTACGAGCAGTACTTC